These 24 T cell receptor beta chains were all obtained from the same sample, sequenced in a study of blood T cell repertoires in COVID-19. The assay was immunoSEQ multiplex PCR, and TCRdb's table has in-frame clones only and misses some. The table shows about 320,000 clones, with 75% to 90% occurring only once. Sequencing used PBMCs or T cells enriched from blood (not recorded which). These receptors all come from a young woman who had been exposed to COVID-19.

The chain couples TRBV7-9 to TRBJ1-1; D is unresolved. V was shortened by 5 bases and J by 4 bases, with 11 bases between the two germline ends. CDR3 size: 13 residues. The V gene's germline CDR1 is SEHNR and CDR2 FQNEAQ (reference sequence). The CDR3 protein is CASSLEAGTEAFF. CDR3 nucleotides: TGTGCCAGCAGCCTGGAAGCGGGCACTGAAGCTTTCTTT.

This clone was seen only a few times. This chain links TRBV19 with TRBJ2-1, with D perhaps TRBD2 (5 bases). The CDR3 length is 13 residues. The V end lost 7 bases, the J end lost 2 bases, and 9 bases lay between the germline ends. Germline V CDR1 and CDR2: LNHDA, SQIVND (reference sequence). CDR3 sequence: CASKDSPYNEQFF. The CDR3 nucleotides read TGTGCCAGTAAGGACTCTCCCTACAATGAGCAGTTCTTC.

J is TRBJ1-5 and V is TRBV19; the match to TRBD1 covers 10 bases. Per germline, CDR1 LNHDA and CDR2 SQIVND (reference sequence). This CDR3 has 17 amino acids. With V trimmed by 3 bases and J by 3 bases, 8 bases remained unmatched. The CDR3: CASSILTGGRNNQPQHF. CDR3 DNA: TGTGCCAGTAGTATTTTGACAGGGGGCAGAAACAATCAGCCCCAGCATTTT.

The V and J genes are TRBV6-2 or TRBV6-3 and TRBJ2-7; 8 bases map to TRBD2. Looked up from germline, CDR1 is MNHEY and CDR2 is SVGEGT. V was pared by 3 bases and J by 1 base, with 11 bases of the junction left unmatched. The CDR3 sequence is 17 residues long. CDR3: CASSYRGTGLGSYEQYF. For the CDR3, the DNA is TGTGCCAGCAGTTATCGGGGGACGGGACTAGGGTCCTACGAGCAGTACTTC.

V usage is TRBV19 and J usage is TRBJ1-1; 7 nucleotides line up with TRBD1. CDR3 length: 14 residues. V lost 1 base to trimming and J lost 5 bases; unmatched junction nucleotides: 4. CDR1 is LNHDA and CDR2 is SQIVND in the germline V gene (reference sequence). CDR3 amino acids: CASSIADRVTEAFF. CDR3 DNA: TGTGCCAGTAGTATAGCAGACAGGGTGACTGAAGCTTTCTTT. Together with reference TRBV19 and TRBJ1-1, the CDR3 gives the full variable domain: DGGITQSPKYLFRKEGQNVTLSCEQNLNHDAMYWYRQDPGQGLRLIYYSQIVNDFQKGDIAEGYSVSREKKESFPLTVTSAQKNPTAFYLCASSIADRVTEAFFGQGTRLTVV.

J is TRBJ2-1 and V is TRBV5-4, with 7 bases that match TRBD2. The CDR3 sequence is 13 residues long. Germline V gene data show CDR1 as SGHNT and CDR2 as YYREEE (reference sequence). The J segment lost 7 bases and the V segment lost 4 bases, leaving 5 bases of the junction unmatched. CDR3: CASSGPGGNEQFF. CDR3 nucleotides: TGTGCCAGCAGCGGCCCGGGGGGAAATGAGCAGTTCTTC.

Many counts were recorded for this clone. V is TRBV19 and J is TRBJ1-5; 8 bases line up with TRBD1. The CDR3 runs 17 residues. The V gene's germline CDR1 is LNHDA and CDR2 SQIVND (reference sequence). The V segment lost 7 bases and the J segment 4 bases; nucleotides outside the gene matches: 15. CDR3 DNA sequence: TGTGCCAGTACACCACGCCAGGGGGCGAAAGGGAATCAGCCCCAGCATTTT. It translates to CASTPRQGAKGNQPQHF.

This clone was seen a handful of times. This chain joins TRBV4-3 and TRBJ1-5; 8 bases agree with TRBD1. There are 14 residues in the CDR3. CDR1 is LGHNA, CDR2 YSLEER, per germline. The V segment lost 1 base and the J segment 7 bases; nucleotides outside the gene matches: 3. In DNA form, the CDR3 reads TGCGCCAGCAGCCAAGTGCAGGGGGCACAGCCCCAGCATTTT. Encoded protein: CASSQVQGAQPQHF.

The V and J genes are TRBV15 and TRBJ2-7; 7 positions match TRBD2. CDR1 and CDR2 from the germline V gene are LNHNV and YYDKDF (reference sequence). The CDR3 runs 15 residues. V lost 3 bases and J lost 3; bases outside the gene matches: 8. CDR3 residues: CATSRGGTGFYEQYF. CDR3 bases: TGTGCCACCAGCAGGGGGGGGACGGGATTCTACGAGCAGTACTTC.

The chain is built from TRBV3-1 (or the pseudogene TRBV3-2) and TRBJ1-1; 9 bases are shared with TRBD1. Germline V gene sequence: CDR1 LGHDT, CDR2 YNNKEL (reference sequence). This CDR3 has 15 residues. Trimming took 4 bases from V and 4 from J; bases not matched to a gene: 7. DNA of the CDR3: TGTGCCAGCAGCCCGAGTGACAGGGGGATCACTGAAGCTTTCTTT. Translated: CASSPSDRGITEAFF.

The chain joins TRBV18 to TRBJ1-3, with 10 bases aligning to TRBD1. Looked up from germline, CDR1 is KGHSH and CDR2 is LQKENI. V was clipped by 3 bases and J by 3 bases; unmatched bases: 8. The CDR3 contains 17 residues. CDR3 residues: CASSPAGQGTFGNTIYF. The DNA for the CDR3 is TGTGCCAGCTCACCTGCGGGACAGGGGACTTTTGGAAACACCATATATTTT.

This chain connects TRBV27 to TRBJ1-6; 8 bases align to TRBD1. CDR3 length equals 15 residues. Per the germline V gene, CDR1 is MNHEY and CDR2 is SMNVEV (reference sequence). The V segment lost 5 bases and the J segment 15 bases; nucleotides outside the gene matches: 15. The CDR3 loop reads CASSKLPLTGENLHF. As DNA, the CDR3 is TGTGCCAGCAGTAAGCTTCCACTGACAGGGGAGAACCTCCACTTT.

This clone has a single count. The chain is built from TRBV19 and TRBJ2-7, with 10 bases lining up with TRBD2. The CDR3 length is 12 residues. V shed 7 bases, J shed 4 bases, and the junction held 1 base outside the gene matches. The germline CDR1 and CDR2 sequences are LNHDA and SQIVND (reference sequence). CDR3 amino acids: CASTSGGYEQYF. CDR3 nucleotides: TGTGCCAGTACTAGCGGGGGATACGAGCAGTACTTC.

About this clone: At one boundary the junction diverges from the germline segment, which might be a read error. This chain uses TRBV7-2 with TRBJ1-3; D is undetermined. This CDR3 contains 13 residues. Germline-derived CDR1 and CDR2 are SGHTA and FQGNSA. The CDR3 DNA reads TGTGCCAGCAGCTTAGAGGGAGGACGGTTCCCTGATTTT. This codes for CASSLEGGRFPDF.

This clone was seen more than once but under ten times. The chain employs TRBV2 and TRBJ1-5, with 7 bases matching TRBD1. Germline-derived CDR1 and CDR2 are SNHLY and FYNNEI. This CDR3 comprises 18 residues. Unmatched junction bases numbered 10, after V lost 1 base and J lost 1 base. The CDR3 DNA reads as TGTGCCAGCAGTGAAGTTGGGGACAGATCTCTGAGCAATCAGCCCCAGCATTTT. Translating it yields CASSEVGDRSLSNQPQHF.

This clone was detected once. The chain recombines TRBV4-1 with TRBJ2-1; TRBD2 agrees at 9 bases. The germline gives CDR1 MGHRA, CDR2 YSYEKL. The CDR3 spans 17 residues. V trimming: 1 base; J trimming: 6 bases; junction bases outside the gene matches: 10. The CDR3 reads CASSQGAARGGLNEQFF. In DNA form, the CDR3 reads TGCGCCAGCAGCCAAGGGGCAGCGCGGGGGGGCCTCAATGAGCAGTTCTTC.

CDR3 sequence reads: CASSLLPIRTGEDYGYTF. The CDR3, as DNA: TGTGCCAGCAGCTTACTCCCGATAAGGACAGGGGAGGACTATGGCTACACCTTC. The chain employs TRBV7-9 and TRBJ1-2; 9 nucleotides line up with TRBD1. The CDR3 loop spans 18 amino acids. Germline loops: CDR1 SEHNR, CDR2 FQNEAQ (reference sequence). Trimming removed 2 bases from V and 3 bases from J; junction bases left unmatched: 13.

The V and J genes are TRBV3-1 (or the pseudogene TRBV3-2) and TRBJ1-3; D perhaps matches TRBD1 (5 bases). This CDR3 region has 19 residues. Germline V gene data show CDR1 as LGHDT and CDR2 as YNNKEL (reference sequence). Trimming took 3 bases from V and 0 from J, leaving 21 bases between them. The CDR3 DNA follows: TGTGCCAGCAGCCACCGGAGGGGCGCTGGGCTGACCTCTGGAAACACCATATATTTT. This sequence encodes CASSHRRGAGLTSGNTIYF.

The V and J genes are TRBV28 and TRBJ1-5; TRBD1 matches 12 bases. The V gene end was trimmed by 7 bases and the J gene end by 6 bases; junction bases not matched to a gene: 19. The CDR3 covers 19 residues. Germline V lookup: CDR1 MDHEN, CDR2 SYDVKM. The CDR3 bases are TGTGCCAGCATCCCCTTAGGGGGGACAGGGGGCTATTTTGTTCAGCCCCAGCATTTT. It specifies CASIPLGGTGGYFVQPQHF.

The gene calls are TRBV3-1 (or the pseudogene TRBV3-2) and TRBJ1-2; 7 nucleotides line up with TRBD1. The trim removed 5 bases at V and 5 bases at J, leaving 8 bases unmatched. Germline V gives CDR1 LGHDT, CDR2 YNNKEL (reference sequence). The CDR3 consists of 14 residues. The CDR3 bases are TGTGCCAGCAGCTATACAGGGGCGGGATATGGCTACACCTTC. Translated, it gives CASSYTGAGYGYTF.

The V call is TRBV27, the J call TRBJ2-7, with TRBD1 identical over 7 bases. The CDR3 spans 14 residues. Germline values: CDR1 MNHEY, CDR2 SMNVEV (reference sequence). V lost 0 bases, J lost 3 bases, and 2 bases stayed unmatched. In DNA, the CDR3 is TGTGCCAGCAGTTTATCGACAGGGATCTACGAGCAGTACTTC. Translating gives CASSLSTGIYEQYF.

The chain recombines TRBV7-6 with TRBJ2-7; D call uncertain. The germline V gene has CDR1 SGHVS and CDR2 FNYEAQ. The CDR3 runs 16 residues. Trimming cost V 6 bases and J 0 bases, with 18 bases left between them. The CDR3 sequence is CASSLESDLSSYEQYF. DNA of the CDR3: TGTGCCAGCAGTCTAGAGTCGGATCTAAGCTCCTACGAGCAGTACTTC.

This clone was observed a single time. The chain couples TRBV5-1 to TRBJ1-2; D ambiguous. Per the germline V gene, CDR1 is SGHRS and CDR2 is YFSETQ. CDR3 length equals 13 residues. Trimming removed 4 bases at V and 0 bases at J, with 7 bases between. The CDR3 is CASSPIANYGYTF. The CDR3 DNA is TGCGCCAGCAGCCCTATAGCTAACTATGGCTACACCTTC. The entire variable domain, with the rest obtained from reference TRBV5-1 and TRBJ1-2, is as follows: KAGVTQTPRYLIKTRGQQVTLSCSPISGHRSVSWYQQTPGQGLQFLFEYFSETQRNKGNFPGRFSGRQFSNSRSEMNVSTLELGDSALYLCASSPIANYGYTFGSGTRLTVV.

The chain recombines TRBV11-1 with TRBJ1-5; possible D gene TRBD1, 6 bases. The CDR3 contains 13 residues. The ends were cut back, 2 bases at V and 7 bases at J, with 9 bases in the middle. CDR1 and CDR2 (germline): SGHAT, FQDESV (reference sequence). CDR3 residues: CASSLLGGQPQHF. The CDR3 coding sequence is TGTGCCAGCAGCTTATTAGGGGGACAGCCCCAGCATTTT.